A selection of T cell receptor beta chains follows, all from one sample in a study of T cells in Graves' hyperthyroidism and ophthalmopathy. TCRdb reanalysed the multiplex PCR reads using MiXCR and keeps one entry per CDR3 protein. The sample holds over 350,000 distinct CDR3 sequences, roughly 15% seen once. Sequencing used blood. Every receptor here comes from a man in his late teens or twenties with Graves' ophthalmopathy. The CDR3 runs from the conserved cysteine through the conserved F or W. The order of the fields is J gene, V gene, clone size, D gene, CDR3 DNA, CDR3 protein. A D gene is named only where the DNA matches it firmly. The size entry is marked missing in some rows and otherwise reads once, few, many or a size class.

>TRBJ2-5|TRBV11-2|many|.
TGTGCCAGCAGCTTAGAGCCCCTGGGCGAGCAAGAGACCCAGTACTTC
CASSLEPLGEQETQYF
>TRBJ2-1|TRBV5-5|many|.
TGTGCCAGCAGCTTGTTTGTAGAGAATGAGCAGTTCTTC
CASSLFVENEQFF
>TRBJ2-5|TRBV20-1|many|.
TGCAGTGCTAGGGGGGACGTTGGAAGGGAGACCCAGTACTTC
CSARGDVGRETQYF
>TRBJ2-7|TRBV13|many|TRBD1
TGTGCCAGCAGCTTAAGGGACAGGGTGTACGAGCAGTACTTC
CASSLRDRVYEQYF
>TRBJ2-7|TRBV5-1|few|TRBD1
TGCGCCAGCGGGGACAGTCTCTACGAGCAGTACTTC
CASGDSLYEQYF
>TRBJ2-7|TRBV19|few|TRBD2
TGTGCCAGTAGTAGTTGGGCGGGAGGTCCCGGCGGCGAGCAGTACTTC
CASSSWAGGPGGEQYF
>TRBJ2-1|TRBV7-6|.|.
TGTGCCAGCAGCTTGGCAAGCGCGGGCGGGTACAATGAGCAGTTCTTC
CASSLASAGGYNEQFF
>TRBJ1-2|TRBV15|many|.
TGTGCCACCAGCGTACGGGGAGGGTTCTATGGCTACACCTTC
CATSVRGGFYGYTF
>TRBJ1-5|TRBV18|.|.
TGTGCCAGCTCCCCTTCGTCGGCAGGCCGGGGGGGTCCCCAGCATTTT
CASSPSSAGRGGPQHF
>TRBJ2-1|TRBV6-1|many|.
TGTGCCAGCAGGACGGGGGCCCCCTCCTACAATGAGCAGTTCTTC
CASRTGAPSYNEQFF
>TRBJ1-1|TRBV6-6|many|.
TGTGCCAGCAGTTACTCTTTCAACACTGAAGCTTTCTTT
CASSYSFNTEAFF
>TRBJ2-2|TRBV7-9|many|.
TGTGCCAGCAGCTTAGCGGGGGCGTCGAACACCGGGGAGCTGTTTTTT
CASSLAGASNTGELFF
>TRBJ1-5|TRBV20-1|few|.
TGCAGTGCTAGAGAGGCCGGGGTTCAGCCCCAGCATTTT
CSAREAGVQPQHF
>TRBJ1-5|TRBV2|many|.
TGTGCCAGCACAGGGGAACAACAGCCCCAGCATTTT
CASTGEQQPQHF
>TRBJ2-4|TRBV6-2/TRBV6-3|few|TRBD2
TGTGCCAGCAGTTACAGCGGGGGCCTCAAAAACATTCAGTACTTC
CASSYSGGLKNIQYF
>TRBJ1-2|TRBV3-1|.|.
TGTGCCAGCAGCCAACGGGTTTATGGCTACACCTTC
CASSQRVYGYTF
>TRBJ1-1|TRBV28|.|.
TGTGCCAGCAGTTTATTTCGAGGGAACACTGAAGCTTTCTTT
CASSLFRGNTEAFF
>TRBJ2-1|TRBV29-1|many|.
TGCAGCGTTGCACCGGGGGGCGATGAGCAGTTCTTC
CSVAPGGDEQFF
>TRBJ2-2|TRBV4-2|few|.
TGTGCCAGCAGCCCTCATTCGGGGACAAAACACACCGGGGAGCTGTTTTTT
CASSPHSGTKHTGELFF
>TRBJ1-2|TRBV27|many|TRBD1
TGTGCCAGCAGCAGTGGGACAGGTGGCTACACCTTC
CASSSGTGGYTF
>TRBJ2-5|TRBV20-1|many|.
TGCAGTGCTAGAGATCCGACGGGATATGGGGAGACCCAGTACTTC
CSARDPTGYGETQYF
>TRBJ1-5|TRBV27|many|.
TGTGCCAGCAGACTATTATCGGGCGCACAGCAGCCCCAGCATTTT
CASRLLSGAQQPQHF
>TRBJ1-6|TRBV5-6|few|.
TGTGCCAGCAGCTTACCCACCGGTTCACCCCTCCACTTT
CASSLPTGSPLHF
>TRBJ2-1|TRBV5-6|few|TRBD2
TGTGCCAGCAGCTTGCTCCTAGCGGGAGGTAAGGATGAGCAGTTCTTC
CASSLLLAGGKDEQFF
>TRBJ1-1|TRBV7-2|many|.
TGTGCCAGCAGCTTACAGGGCAGCCACACTGAAGCTTTCTTT
CASSLQGSHTEAFF
>TRBJ1-6|TRBV7-6|.|.
TGTGCCAGCAGCTTAGAACAGATAGATTCACCCCTCCACTTT
CASSLEQIDSPLHF
>TRBJ2-1|TRBV24-1|.|.
TGTGCCACCAGTGGAGAACAGGGAGTAAATGAGCAGTTCTTC
CATSGEQGVNEQFF
>TRBJ1-5|TRBV19|many|TRBD1
TGTGCCAGTAGCTCCGGTCCCGGGACAGGGTTCAATCAGCCCCAGCATTTT
CASSSGPGTGFNQPQHF
>TRBJ1-5|TRBV29-1|many|.
TGCAGCGTTTCGGACAACCCCAATCAGCCCCAGCATTTT
CSVSDNPNQPQHF
>TRBJ1-1|TRBV5-8|few|TRBD1
TGTGCCAGCAGCTCCGGGACAGACCTGAACACTGAAGCTTTCTTT
CASSSGTDLNTEAFF
>TRBJ2-1|TRBV29-1|many|.
TGCAGCGTTGACGCCGGGGGACCCTACAATGAGCAGTTCTTC
CSVDAGGPYNEQFF
>TRBJ1-5|TRBV5-6|.|.
TGTGCCAGCAGCAACCGGGGGGGGCAGTCGGGCAATCAGCCCCAGCATTTT
CASSNRGGQSGNQPQHF
>TRBJ2-1|TRBV19|.|TRBD2
TGTGCCAGTAGTGGGGCGGGAGGGCCTTCGGGGAGTGAGCAGTTCTTC
CASSGAGGPSGSEQFF
>TRBJ1-1|TRBV3-1|many|.
TGTGCCACGAAGGGCCCGTTGAACACTGAAGCTTTCTTT
CATKGPLNTEAFF
>TRBJ2-2|TRBV5-1|many|TRBD1
TGCGCCAGCAGCTTGAGGACAGGGGTTTCCGGGGAGCTGTTTTTT
CASSLRTGVSGELFF
>TRBJ2-2|TRBV4-2|many|TRBD2
TGTGCCAGCAGCCAAGTAGCGGGTCTGAACACCGGGGAGCTGTTTTTT
CASSQVAGLNTGELFF
>TRBJ1-1|TRBV11-2|many|.
TGTGCCAGCAGGGGAGGGACGGTGAACACTGAAGCTTTCTTT
CASRGGTVNTEAFF
>TRBJ2-5|TRBV7-2|many|.
TGTGCCAGCAGCTCCGCCCCCGGAGAGACCCAGTACTTC
CASSSAPGETQYF
>TRBJ2-3|TRBV19|.|.
TGTGCCAGTAGTAAGGCAGGCTACCCAGATACGCAGTATTTT
CASSKAGYPDTQYF
>TRBJ2-5|TRBV7-6|few|.
TGTGCCAGCAGCCTTGGGGCGACCACAGGTGTAGAGACCCAGTACTTC
CASSLGATTGVETQYF
>TRBJ2-1|TRBV2|many|.
TGTGCCAGCGCCCGAGTTACTTACAATGAGCAGTTCTTC
CASARVTYNEQFF
>TRBJ1-3|TRBV5-1|many|.
TGCGCCAGCAGCTTGGATGGGGATTCTGGAAACACCATATATTTT
CASSLDGDSGNTIYF
>TRBJ2-1|TRBV2|many|TRBD2
TGTGCCAGCAGTAAGGGCGGTGGCGGGGGGAACTACAATGAGCAGTTCTTC
CASSKGGGGGNYNEQFF
>TRBJ2-2|TRBV20-1|many|TRBD1
TGCAGTGCTAGAGATCAAGCCGGGACAGGTGGTCTCGGGGAGCTGTTTTTT
CSARDQAGTGGLGELFF
>TRBJ2-7|TRBV13|many|TRBD1
TGTGCCAGCAGCTTAGGCGGGACAGTCTCCTACGAGCAGTACTTC
CASSLGGTVSYEQYF